This TCR beta chain was sequenced for a study of regulatory and conventional T cells in RAG deficiency. Broader study findings: Compared with controls, unique Treg TCR beta sequences dropped about 110-fold in Omenn syndrome and CID/AS. Omenn CD25-high CD127-low cells may be activated cells, not true Tregs.

Blood CD4+ CD25-low CD127-high conventional T cells supplied the genomic DNA template. Turning to this clone: Its target is unknown.

The protocol was immunoSEQ multiplex PCR, while the TCRdb copy is restricted to in-frame clones and leaves out a portion. The sample includes 25,000 to 35,000 clones, roughly 96% of them seen just once. The CDR3 consists of 16 residues. Germline values: CDR1 KGHSH, CDR2 LQKENI. Between the trimmed V and J ends, which lost 3 bases and 4 bases, there was a span of 16 bases. The same data also went into a second study, on regulatory T cells. That work adds: The PCR used 52 TRBV and 13 TRBJ primers.

The rearrangement links TRBV18 to TRBJ2-1; TRBD1 is a possible D gene (5 bases). The sequence was collected from a human donor in good health. The source material was CD25- CD4+ T cells sorted from blood. The CDR3 sequence: CASSPRVTGGYNEQFF. CDR3 in DNA: TGTGCCAGCTCACCCAGGGTTACGGGTGGATACAATGAGCAGTTCTTC.